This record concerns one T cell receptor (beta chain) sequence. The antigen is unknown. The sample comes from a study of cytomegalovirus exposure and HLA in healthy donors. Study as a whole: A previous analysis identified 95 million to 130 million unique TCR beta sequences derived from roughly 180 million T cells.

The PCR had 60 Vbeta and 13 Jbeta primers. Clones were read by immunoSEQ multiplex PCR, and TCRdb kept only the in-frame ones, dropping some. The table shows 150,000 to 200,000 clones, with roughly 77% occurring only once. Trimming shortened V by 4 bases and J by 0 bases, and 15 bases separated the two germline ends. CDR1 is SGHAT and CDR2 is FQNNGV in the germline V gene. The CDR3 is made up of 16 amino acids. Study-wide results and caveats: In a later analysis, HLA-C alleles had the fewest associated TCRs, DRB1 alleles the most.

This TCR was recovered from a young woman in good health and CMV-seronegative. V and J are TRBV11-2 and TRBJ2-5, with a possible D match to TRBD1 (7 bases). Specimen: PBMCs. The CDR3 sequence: CASSSEGQLYQETQYF. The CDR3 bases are TGTGCCAGCAGCTCGGAGGGACAGCTGTACCAAGAGACCCAGTACTTC. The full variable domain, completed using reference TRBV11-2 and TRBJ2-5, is EAGVAQSPRYKIIEKRQSVAFWCNPISGHATLYWYQQILGQGPKLLIQFQNNGVVDDSQLPKDRFSAERLKGVDSTLKIQPAKLEDSAVYLCASSSEGQLYQETQYFGPGTRLLVL.